What follows are 2 T cell receptor beta chains derived from one specimen sequenced in a study of shared clonotypes between healthy human individuals. Data came from immunoSEQ multiplex PCR; TCRdb stores just in-frame clones and leaves some out. The sample yields over 150,000 clones, approximately 62% seen once. Sequenced: memory CD4+ T cells sorted from blood. Noted subset: CD45RA-negative fraction. Every receptor here comes from a man aged 30-40 years in good health.

The rearrangement uses TRBV5-4 and TRBJ2-1; D not certain. Germline V gene lookup returns CDR1 SGHNT and CDR2 YYREEE (reference sequence). The CDR3 is 14 amino acids. V lost 5 bases and J lost 4, with 13 bases in between. The CDR3 reads CASSSRAPYNEQFF. CDR3 bases: TGTGCCAGCAGTTCACGCGCCCCGTACAATGAGCAGTTCTTC. Full variable domain (rest looked up from reference TRBV5-4 and TRBJ2-1): ETGVTQSPTHLIKTRGQQVTLRCSSQSGHNTVSWYQQALGQGPQFIFQYYREEENGRGNFPPRFSGLQFPNYSSELNVNALELDDSALYLCASSSRAPYNEQFFGPGTRLTVL.

The J gene is TRBJ2-1, the V gene TRBV5-6, with 8 nucleotides matching TRBD2. CDR3 length: 15 residues. Germline V gene data show CDR1 as SGHDT and CDR2 as YYEEEE. V dropped 4 bases and J dropped 7; count of bases not matched to a gene: 10. CDR3 sequence: CASSREREFGNEQFF. The DNA for the CDR3 is TGTGCCAGCAGCAGAGAGCGGGAGTTTGGGAATGAGCAGTTCTTC. Supplemented by reference TRBV5-6 and TRBJ2-1, the full variable domain reads DAGVTQSPTHLIKTRGQQVTLRCSPKSGHDTVSWYQQALGQGPQFIFQYYEEEERQRGNFPDRFSGHQFPNYSSELNVNALLLGDSALYLCASSREREFGNEQFFGPGTRLTVL.